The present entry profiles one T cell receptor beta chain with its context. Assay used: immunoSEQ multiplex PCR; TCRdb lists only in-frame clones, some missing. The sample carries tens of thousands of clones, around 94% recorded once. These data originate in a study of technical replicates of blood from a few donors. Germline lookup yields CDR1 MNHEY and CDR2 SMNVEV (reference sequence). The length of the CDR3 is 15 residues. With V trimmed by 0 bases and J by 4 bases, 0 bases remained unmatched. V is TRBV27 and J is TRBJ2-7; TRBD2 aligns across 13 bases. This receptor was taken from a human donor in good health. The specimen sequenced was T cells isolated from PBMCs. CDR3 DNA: TGTGCCAGCAGTTTATCGGGACTAGCGGGGTACGAGCAGTACTTC. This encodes CASSLSGLAGYEQYF.